This entry lists 15 T cell receptor beta chains sequenced from one sample in a study of T cells after yellow fever vaccination. TCRdb re-called the 5' RACE reads with MiXCR, one entry per CDR3 protein. In the table there are tens of thousands of distinct CDR3 sequences, 6.5% of which are singletons. The starting material was CD8+ T cells sorted from PBMCs, obtained roughly 45 days after the first yellow fever vaccination. These receptors originate from a man between 18 and 35 years old who received the YFV17D yellow fever vaccine.

In this sample, this clonotype turned up a few times. The V and J genes are TRBV20-1 and TRBJ2-5, with D possibly being TRBD1 (6 bases). Per germline, CDR1 DFQATT and CDR2 SNEGSKA (reference sequence). The CDR3 length is 13 residues. The V and J ends lost 5 bases and 4 bases respectively, with 14 bases between them. The CDR3 reads CSAQQGVRETQYF. CDR3 sequence (DNA): TGCAGTGCTCAACAGGGAGTTAGAGAGACCCAGTACTTC.

There are many counts of this clonotype. This chain connects TRBV7-2 to TRBJ2-1; D remains ambiguous. Looked up from germline, CDR1 is SGHTA and CDR2 is FQGNSA. V lost 2 bases, J lost 4 bases, and 12 bases lay in between. CDR3 size: 15 residues. The CDR3 protein is CASSLSSDPYNEQFF. The DNA for the CDR3 is TGTGCCAGCAGCTTATCTAGTGACCCTTACAATGAGCAGTTCTTC.

This clonotype has only a few counts. The rearrangement uses TRBV4-1 and TRBJ1-1, with D unclear. The germline V and J ends were trimmed by 5 bases and 4 bases, with 11 bases remaining between them. Germline V gene data show CDR1 as MGHRA and CDR2 as YSYEKL. The length of the CDR3 is 13 residues. Here the CDR3 reads CASSGRAVTEAFF. CDR3 DNA sequence: TGCGCCAGCAGCGGGAGGGCCGTCACTGAAGCTTTCTTT.

In this sample, this clonotype turned up many times. The chain links TRBV12-3 or TRBV12-4 to TRBJ1-5; no clear D gene. V lost 7 bases, J lost 4 bases, and 20 bases lay in between. The CDR3 loop spans 16 amino acids. This CDR3 reads CASTEKGGGSNQPQHF. DNA for the CDR3: TGTGCCAGCACCGAAAAGGGAGGTGGAAGTAATCAGCCCCAGCATTTT.

There are many counts of this clonotype. The chain links TRBV7-8 to TRBJ2-1; D gene ambiguous. Looked up from germline, CDR1 is SGHVS and CDR2 is FQNEAQ. V shed 2 bases and J shed 2 bases, with 7 bases lying between them. The CDR3 is 14 residues long. CDR3 bases: TGTGCCAGCAGCTTACAGGCCGCCTACAATGAGCAGTTCTTC. It encodes CASSLQAAYNEQFF.

In this sample, this clonotype turned up many times. The chain is built from TRBV11-2 and TRBJ1-2; no definite D call. This CDR3 region has 13 residues. V dropped 4 bases and J dropped 0 bases, with 6 bases sitting between them. The germline CDR1 and CDR2 sequences are SGHAT and FQNNGV. The CDR3 spells CASSWPANYGYTF. In DNA form, the CDR3 reads TGTGCCAGCAGCTGGCCAGCTAACTATGGCTACACCTTC.

This clonotype has a count of ten or more. The chain has TRBV7-9 and TRBJ2-7; D perhaps matches TRBD1 (6 bases). Trimming removed 3 bases from V and 2 bases from J, with 8 bases in between. The germline CDR1 and CDR2 sequences are SEHNR and FQNEAQ (reference sequence). The CDR3 has 13 residues. CDR3 loop: CASSLGTTYEQYF. The CDR3 bases are TGTGCCAGCAGCTTGGGGACAACCTACGAGCAGTACTTC.

The chain has TRBV20-1 and TRBJ2-1, with TRBD2 matching over 15 bases. V gave up 6 bases and J gave up 7 bases; unmatched junction bases: 4. The CDR3 is 14 amino acids. Germline V lookup: CDR1 DFQATT, CDR2 SNEGSKA (reference sequence). The CDR3, as DNA: TGCAGTGCACAGGGACTAGCGGGGGGTAATGAGCAGTTCTTC. Residues: CSAQGLAGGNEQFF.

This clonotype was picked up many times. V gene TRBV14 combines with J gene TRBJ2-7, with 7 nucleotides matching TRBD1. This CDR3 comprises 15 residues. Trimming at V came to 4 bases and at J to 3 bases, leaving 9 bases not matched to a gene. Germline lookup yields CDR1 SGHDN and CDR2 FVKESK. The CDR3 spells CASSPWTGRGYEQYF. In nucleotides, the CDR3 is TGTGCCAGCAGCCCCTGGACAGGAAGGGGCTACGAGCAGTACTTC.

This clonotype has a handful of counts. J is TRBJ1-5 and V is TRBV20-1; weak D call: TRBD1 (5 bases). The CDR3 sequence is 15 residues long. CDR1 is DFQATT and CDR2 is SNEGSKA in the germline V gene (reference sequence). The V gene lost 6 bases and the J gene lost 1 base, with 16 bases spanning the gap. This CDR3 reads CSAIQDTGSNQPQHF. As DNA, the CDR3 is TGCAGTGCGATACAGGACACGGGGAGCAATCAGCCCCAGCATTTT.

This clonotype was counted a few times. This chain joins TRBV12-3 or TRBV12-4 and TRBJ2-2; 8 bases line up with TRBD2. The V and J ends lost 5 bases and 6 bases, in that order; junction bases with no gene match: 5. The CDR3 totals 14 residues. Written as DNA, the CDR3 is TGTGCCAGCAGTCTCGGGGGGGAGGCCGGGGAGCTGTTTTTT. It specifies CASSLGGEAGELFF.

This clonotype was counted ten times or more. The chain has TRBV27 and TRBJ1-5; D gene ambiguous. CDR1 and CDR2 (germline): MNHEY, SMNVEV (reference sequence). This CDR3 spans 12 amino acids. Trimming left V 3 bases short and J 6 bases short, with 6 bases between. CDR3 sequence: CASSFLGQPQHF. The CDR3 nucleotides read TGTGCCAGCAGTTTTTTGGGTCAGCCCCAGCATTTT.

This clonotype came up many times. The chain is built from TRBV15 and TRBJ2-1, with D hard to call. V dropped 0 bases and J dropped 4 bases, with 13 bases sitting between them. The CDR3 sequence is 16 residues long. CDR1 is LNHNV, CDR2 YYDKDF, per germline (reference sequence). This CDR3 is CATSRDSLTWYNEQFF. The CDR3 DNA reads TGTGCCACCAGCAGAGATTCTTTAACCTGGTACAATGAGCAGTTCTTC.

This clonotype was detected ten times or more. The chain joins TRBV27 to TRBJ2-2, with D possibly being TRBD1 or TRBD2 (5 bases each). Germline V lookup: CDR1 MNHEY, CDR2 SMNVEV (reference sequence). The CDR3 extends over 16 amino acids. Between the trimmed V and J ends, which lost 6 bases and 6 bases, there was a span of 20 bases. The CDR3 loop is CASSLDSGFPPGELFF. DNA for the CDR3: TGTGCCAGCAGCCTAGACAGCGGATTTCCCCCCGGGGAGCTGTTTTTT.

This chain links TRBV19 with TRBJ2-1; 8 bases align to TRBD2. Germline V CDR1 and CDR2: LNHDA, SQIVND (reference sequence). The CDR3 spans 15 residues. Losses at the gene ends were 5 bases for V and 2 bases for J; bases not matched to a gene: 5. The CDR3 nucleotides are TGTGCCAGTAGTTCCCGGGGGGGGCCCTACAATGAGCAGTTCTTC. Its translation is CASSSRGGPYNEQFF. The variable domain in full, with the rest retrieved from reference TRBV19 and TRBJ2-1, is DGGITQSPKYLFRKEGQNVTLSCEQNLNHDAMYWYRQDPGQGLRLIYYSQIVNDFQKGDIAEGYSVSREKKESFPLTVTSAQKNPTAFYLCASSSRGGPYNEQFFGPGTRLTVL.